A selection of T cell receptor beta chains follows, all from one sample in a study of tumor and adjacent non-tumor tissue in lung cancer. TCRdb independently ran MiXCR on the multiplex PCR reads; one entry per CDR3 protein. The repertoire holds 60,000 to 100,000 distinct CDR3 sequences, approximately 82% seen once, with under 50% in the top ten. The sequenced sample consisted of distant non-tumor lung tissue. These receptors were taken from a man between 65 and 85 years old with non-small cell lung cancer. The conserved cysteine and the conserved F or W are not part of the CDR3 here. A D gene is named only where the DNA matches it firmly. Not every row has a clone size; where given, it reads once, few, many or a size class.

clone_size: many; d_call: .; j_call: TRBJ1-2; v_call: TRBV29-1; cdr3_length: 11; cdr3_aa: SVEDGTAYGYT
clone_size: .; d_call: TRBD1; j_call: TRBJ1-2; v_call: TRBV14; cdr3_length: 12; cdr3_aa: PSSRNRGEYGYT
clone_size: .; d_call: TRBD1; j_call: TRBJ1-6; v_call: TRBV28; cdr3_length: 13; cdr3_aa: ANSSEQGAGSPLH
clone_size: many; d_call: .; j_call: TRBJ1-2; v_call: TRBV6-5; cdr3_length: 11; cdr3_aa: ASMRAPGAGYT
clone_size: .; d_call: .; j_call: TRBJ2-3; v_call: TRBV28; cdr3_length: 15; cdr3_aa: ASSFTNQGRDIDTHY
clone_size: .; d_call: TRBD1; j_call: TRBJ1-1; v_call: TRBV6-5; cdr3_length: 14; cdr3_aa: VSSYSPRTGSSEAF
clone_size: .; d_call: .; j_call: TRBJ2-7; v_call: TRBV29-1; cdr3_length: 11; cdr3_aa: SAEPSEGYEQY
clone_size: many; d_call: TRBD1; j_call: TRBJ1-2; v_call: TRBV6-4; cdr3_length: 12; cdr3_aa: ASSGGDSSYGYT
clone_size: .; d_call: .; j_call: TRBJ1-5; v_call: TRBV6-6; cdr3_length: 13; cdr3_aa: VSSFPGQYNQPQH
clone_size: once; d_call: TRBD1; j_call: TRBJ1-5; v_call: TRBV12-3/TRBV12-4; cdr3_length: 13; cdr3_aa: ASSLGTGGSHPQH
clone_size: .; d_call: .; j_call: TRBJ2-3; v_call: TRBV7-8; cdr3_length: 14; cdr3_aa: ASSFLLWGNTDTQY
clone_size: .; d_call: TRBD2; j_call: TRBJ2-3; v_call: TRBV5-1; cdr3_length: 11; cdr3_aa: ASSLTEAGAQY
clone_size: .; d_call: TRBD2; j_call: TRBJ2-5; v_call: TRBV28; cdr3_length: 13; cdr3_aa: ASSLARRERETQY
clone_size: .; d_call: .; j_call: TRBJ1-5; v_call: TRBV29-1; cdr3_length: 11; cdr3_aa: WVEEGLGQPQH
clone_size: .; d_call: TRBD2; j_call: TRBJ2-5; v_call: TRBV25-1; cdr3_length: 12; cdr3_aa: ASRPASGKATQY
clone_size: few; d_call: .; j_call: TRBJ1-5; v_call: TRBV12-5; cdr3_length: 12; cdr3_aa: ASGLTAGNQPQH
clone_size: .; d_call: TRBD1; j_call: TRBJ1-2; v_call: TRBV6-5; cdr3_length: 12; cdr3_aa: ATGRTGERYGHT
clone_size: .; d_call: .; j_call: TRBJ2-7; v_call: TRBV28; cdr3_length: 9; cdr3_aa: ACSLNREQY
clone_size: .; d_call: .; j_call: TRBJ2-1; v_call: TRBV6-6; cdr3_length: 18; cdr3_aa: ASSYIGLADVFSSYNEQI
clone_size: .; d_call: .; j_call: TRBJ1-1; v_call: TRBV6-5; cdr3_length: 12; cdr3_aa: GNSYSAARTEAF
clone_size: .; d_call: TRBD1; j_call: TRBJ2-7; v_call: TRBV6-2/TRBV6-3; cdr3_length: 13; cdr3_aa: ASTQTGGSSYEQY
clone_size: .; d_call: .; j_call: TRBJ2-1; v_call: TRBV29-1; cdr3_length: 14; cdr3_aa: SVLGRGSLLNNEQF
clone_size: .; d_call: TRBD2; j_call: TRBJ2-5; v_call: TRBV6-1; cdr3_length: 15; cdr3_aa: ASSEKVTGGGGETQY
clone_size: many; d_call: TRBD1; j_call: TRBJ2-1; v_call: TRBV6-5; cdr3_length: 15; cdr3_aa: ASSYLAPGQGAVEQF
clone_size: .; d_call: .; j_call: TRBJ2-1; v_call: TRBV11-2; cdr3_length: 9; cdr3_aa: ADSPCNEQF
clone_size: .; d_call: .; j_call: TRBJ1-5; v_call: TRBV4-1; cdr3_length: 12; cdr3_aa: ASSPDRQVQPLH
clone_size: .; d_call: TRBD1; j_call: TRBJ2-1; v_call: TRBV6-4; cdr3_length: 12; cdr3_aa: ASSDGQGGNEQL
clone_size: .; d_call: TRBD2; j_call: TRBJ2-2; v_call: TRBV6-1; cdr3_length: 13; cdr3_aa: ASSRLAGDTGELF
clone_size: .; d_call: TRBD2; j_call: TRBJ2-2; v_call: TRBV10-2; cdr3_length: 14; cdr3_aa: ASRPDRGGNTGELF
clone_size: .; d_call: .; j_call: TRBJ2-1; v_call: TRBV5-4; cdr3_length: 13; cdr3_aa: ASSLYAGDRSEQF
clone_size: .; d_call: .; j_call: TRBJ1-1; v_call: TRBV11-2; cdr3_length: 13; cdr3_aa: ASIPPEGFYTEAF
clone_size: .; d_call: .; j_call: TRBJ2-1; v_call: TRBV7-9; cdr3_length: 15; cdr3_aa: ASSEDLPLYSYNEQF
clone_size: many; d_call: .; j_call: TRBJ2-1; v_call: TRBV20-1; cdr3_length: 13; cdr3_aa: SARISGRDNNEQF
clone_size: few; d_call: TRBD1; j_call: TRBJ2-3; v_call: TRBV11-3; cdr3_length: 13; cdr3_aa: ASSLRQGATDTQY